The rows below give T cell receptor beta chains drawn from one sample of a study of radiation and T cells in renal cell carcinoma. Some clones are missing from TCRdb's copy, which holds only in-frame ones; the method was immunoSEQ multiplex PCR. The data show about 130,000 clones, roughly 80% seen once. The input for sequencing was blood, taken from a patient whose treatment included radiotherapy and nephrectomy. The receptor source for this set is a woman aged 55-69 years with renal cell carcinoma. Each CDR3 is given without its conserved first and last residue. The size field is filled for only some rows; it gives once, few, many or a size class.

V gene	J gene	clone size	CDR3 protein
TRBV11-2	TRBJ1-2	NA	ASSYRTGTTVGYT
TRBV5-1	TRBJ2-5	NA	ASSPGQAQETQY
TRBV2	TRBJ1-4	NA	ASSDWGDRGEKLF
TRBV5-6	TRBJ2-2	NA	ASSSLTGAAELF
TRBV6-1	TRBJ2-7	few	ASSENLRAEQY
TRBV19	TRBJ1-2	NA	ASSKLDRGYGYT
TRBV11-3	TRBJ2-5	NA	ASTSTWGRGETQY
TRBV6-5	TRBJ1-5	few	ASSYSRWGGDQPQH
TRBV6-5	TRBJ2-7	NA	ASRQAGTSEAEQY
TRBV5-8	TRBJ1-4	NA	ASSLASMLDEKLF
TRBV19	TRBJ1-1	NA	ASRWGENTEAF